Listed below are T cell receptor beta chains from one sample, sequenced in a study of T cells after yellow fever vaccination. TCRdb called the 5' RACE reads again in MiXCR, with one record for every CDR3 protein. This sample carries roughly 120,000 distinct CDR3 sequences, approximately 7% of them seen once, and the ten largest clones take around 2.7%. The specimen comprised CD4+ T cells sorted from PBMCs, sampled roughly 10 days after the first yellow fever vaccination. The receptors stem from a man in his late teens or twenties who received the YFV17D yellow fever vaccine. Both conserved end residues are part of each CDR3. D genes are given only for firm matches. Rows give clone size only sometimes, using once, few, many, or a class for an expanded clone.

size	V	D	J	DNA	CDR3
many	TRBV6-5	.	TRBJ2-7	TGTGCCAGCAGAGCGGGGGGGGAGACAGGGGGCATCTACGAGCAGTACTTC	CASRAGGETGGIYEQYF
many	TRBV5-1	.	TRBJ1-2	TGCGCCAGCAGCTTGGAGGGGAAGGACTATGGCTACACCTTC	CASSLEGKDYGYTF
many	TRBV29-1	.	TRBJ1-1	TGCAGCGTTACGATACTGCTGGGAGACACTGAAGCTTTCTTT	CSVTILLGDTEAFF
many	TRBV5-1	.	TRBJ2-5	TGCGCCAGCAGCTTGACCGGGATACAAGAGACCCAGTACTTC	CASSLTGIQETQYF
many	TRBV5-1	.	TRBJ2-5	TGCGCCAGCAGCTACCAGGGAGAAGAGACCCAGTACTTC	CASSYQGEETQYF
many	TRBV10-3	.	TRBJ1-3	TGTGCCATCAGTGTGACAGTTGAATCTGGAAACACCATATATTTT	CAISVTVESGNTIYF
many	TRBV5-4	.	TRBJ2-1	TGTGCCAGCAGCCAGGACAACGGGGCTGAGCAGTTCTTC	CASSQDNGAEQFF
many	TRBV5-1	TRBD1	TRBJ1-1	TGCGCCAGCAGCCCTTTGTCCGGGACAGGGGGCGGGGGTGAAGCTTTCTTT	CASSPLSGTGGGGEAFF
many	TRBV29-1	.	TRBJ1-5	TGCAGCGTTGTAGTAGGGGCGAGCAATCAGCCCCAGCATTTT	CSVVVGASNQPQHF
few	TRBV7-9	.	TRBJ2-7	TGTGCCATCAATCGGGGGTCCTCTGAGCAGTACTTC	CAINRGSSEQYF
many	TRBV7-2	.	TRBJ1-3	TGTGCCAGCAGCTTCGGCGGAGCCCGGTCTGGAAACACCATATATTTT	CASSFGGARSGNTIYF
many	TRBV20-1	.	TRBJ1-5	TGCAGTGCTACTCTGCTGGAACAGCCCCAGCATTTT	CSATLLEQPQHF
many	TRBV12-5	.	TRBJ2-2	TGTGCTAGTTCCCTCGGGGGAATGACCGGGGAGCTGTTTTTT	CASSLGGMTGELFF
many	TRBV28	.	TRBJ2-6	TGTGCCAGCAGTTTAAGCCCCCCTGGGGCCAACGTCCTGACTTTC	CASSLSPPGANVLTF
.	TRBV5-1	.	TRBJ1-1	TGCGCCAGCAGCTTGGGGAGGGTCCAGGAGGGGCGAGAAGCTTTCTTT	CASSLGRVQEGREAFF
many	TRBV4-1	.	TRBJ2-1	TGCGCCAGCAGCCACCCGGGGGCGAGCTCCTACAATGAGCAGTTCTTC	CASSHPGASSYNEQFF
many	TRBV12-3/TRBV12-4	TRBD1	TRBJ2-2	TGTGCCAGCAGCTCAGACAGGGCCCGATTTAACACCGGGGAGCTGTTTTTT	CASSSDRARFNTGELFF
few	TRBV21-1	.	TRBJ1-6	TGTGCCAGCAGCCTCCCCTGGGACTTGACAGGCCAACTCCACTTT	CASSLPWDLTGQLHF
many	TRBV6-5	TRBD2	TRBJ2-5	TGTGCCAGCAGTTACCCTCCTAGCGGGGGACGCCAAGAGACCCAGTACTTC	CASSYPPSGGRQETQYF
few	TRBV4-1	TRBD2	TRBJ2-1	TGCGCCAGCAGCCGCCCCCTTAGCGGGGGGGTCTACAATGAGCAGTTCTTC	CASSRPLSGGVYNEQFF
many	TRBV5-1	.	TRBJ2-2	TGCGCCAGCAGCCCGCAGGGTGACACCGGGGAGCTGTTTTTT	CASSPQGDTGELFF
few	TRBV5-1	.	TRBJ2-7	TGCGCCAGCAGCATAACAGGGAACGGGTACGAGCAGTACTTC	CASSITGNGYEQYF
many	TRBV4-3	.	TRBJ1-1	TGCGCCAGCAGCCAAGGGACAGACGCTGAAGCTTTCTTT	CASSQGTDAEAFF
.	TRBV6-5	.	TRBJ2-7	TGTGCCAGCAGTTACTCGCATTTGGGACTTGGGGGCTACGAGCAGTACTTC	CASSYSHLGLGGYEQYF
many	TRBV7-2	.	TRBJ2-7	TGTGCCAGCAGCCTTACCTTGGGTCTCTCCTACGAGCAGTACTTC	CASSLTLGLSYEQYF